Shown below are 21 T cell receptor beta chains from a single sample sequenced in a study of cytomegalovirus exposure and HLA in healthy donors. Researchers ran the PCR with 60 Vbeta and 13 Jbeta primers. Profiling relied on immunoSEQ multiplex PCR, and the TCRdb table lists in-frame clones only, not all of them. This table has 100,000 to 150,000 clones, around 67% appearing once. The sequenced material came from PBMCs. These receptors were collected from a woman aged 35 to 49 in good health and CMV-seropositive.

The V call is TRBV28, the J call TRBJ1-1; D is possibly TRBD1 (5 bases). Germline values: CDR1 MDHEN, CDR2 SYDVKM. The length of the CDR3 is 15 residues. The germline V and J ends were trimmed by 1 base and 0 bases, with 9 bases remaining between them. The DNA of the CDR3 is TGTGCCAGCAGTTTATCCCAGGGTCTGAACACTGAAGCTTTCTTT. The encoded protein is CASSLSQGLNTEAFF.

This rearrangement joins TRBV7-2 to TRBJ2-7; D perhaps matches TRBD2 (6 bases). The CDR3 sequence is 15 residues long. Trimming stripped 7 bases from V and 2 bases from J, with 18 bases between. From germline, CDR1 is SGHTA and CDR2 FQGNSA. CDR3 loop: CASTPGVTTTYEQYF. CDR3 in DNA: TGTGCCAGCACCCCGGGGGTAACAACAACCTACGAGCAGTACTTC.

The CDR3: CASSEGQKNTGELFF. CDR3 nucleotide sequence: TGTGCCAGCAGTGAGGGACAGAAGAACACCGGGGAGCTGTTTTTT. This chain uses TRBV2 with TRBJ2-2, with TRBD1 matching over 7 bases. V gave up 3 bases and J gave up 1 base; unmatched junction bases: 2. This CDR3 has 15 residues. Germline-derived CDR1 and CDR2 are SNHLY and FYNNEI. The entire variable domain, with the rest obtained from reference TRBV2 and TRBJ2-2, is as follows: EPEVTQTPSHQVTQMGQEVILRCVPISNHLYFYWYRQILGQKVEFLVSFYNNEISEKSEIFDDQFSVERPDGSNFTLKIRSTKLEDSAMYFCASSEGQKNTGELFFGEGSRLTVL.

V is TRBV19 and J is TRBJ2-1, with TRBD2 matching 9 bases. This CDR3 has 19 amino acids. The trim removed 0 bases at V and 4 bases at J, leaving 13 bases unmatched. Germline CDR1 LNHDA, CDR2 SQIVND (reference sequence). The CDR3: CASSIDLLASGAIYNEQFF. CDR3 in DNA: TGTGCCAGTAGTATAGATCTATTGGCTAGCGGGGCGATTTACAATGAGCAGTTCTTC.

The rearrangement links TRBV25-1 to TRBJ2-7, with D possibly being TRBD2 (5 bases). Germline V gene lookup returns CDR1 MGHDK and CDR2 SYGVNS. The CDR3 is 14 amino acids. Trimming removed 4 bases from V and 0 bases from J, with 10 bases in between. CDR3 DNA: TGTGCCAGCAGTGGCACTAGAGGCTCCTACGAGCAGTACTTC. Protein product: CASSGTRGSYEQYF.

The chain is built from TRBV5-4 and TRBJ2-5; D possibly corresponds to TRBD1 (6 bases). The J call may be incorrect, as the DNA end agrees better with TRBJ2-7. The CDR3 extends over 14 amino acids. Looked up from germline, CDR1 is SGHNT and CDR2 is YYREEE (reference sequence). The CDR3 here is CASSADSGTYEQYF. The CDR3, as DNA: TGTGCCAGCAGCGCGGACAGCGGTACCTACGAGCAGTACTTC.

CDR3 region: CASSLGMVSNTEAFF. CDR3 sequence (DNA): TGTGCCAGCAGCTTAGGCATGGTCAGTAACACTGAAGCTTTCTTT. This chain joins TRBV7-2 and TRBJ1-1; D gene unclear. The germline CDR1 and CDR2 sequences are SGHTA and FQGNSA. This CDR3 has 15 amino acids. V was clipped by 1 base and J by 2 bases, with 11 bases between them.

The chain couples TRBV18 to TRBJ2-3, with 7 positions matching TRBD2. This CDR3 spans 18 amino acids. The V segment lost 3 bases and the J segment 0 bases; nucleotides outside the gene matches: 12. Germline assignment: CDR1 KGHSH and CDR2 LQKENI. CDR3 in amino acids: CASSPGLGSSPSTDTQYF. As DNA, the CDR3 is TGTGCCAGCTCACCTGGACTAGGGTCTTCCCCTAGCACAGATACGCAGTATTTT.

The J gene is TRBJ1-1, the V gene TRBV18; possibly TRBD1 for D (5 bases). The CDR3 has 15 residues. V was trimmed by 6 bases and J by 4 bases, leaving 18 bases between them. Looked up from germline, CDR1 is KGHSH and CDR2 is LQKENI. DNA of the CDR3: TGTGCCAGCTCCCGAATGTCAGGGCAGGGCACTGAAGCTTTCTTT. Translating gives CASSRMSGQGTEAFF.

The chain recombines TRBV4-1 with TRBJ1-1; 8 bases agree with TRBD1. Trimming took 4 bases from V and 0 from J; bases not matched to a gene: 4. Germline CDR1 MGHRA, CDR2 YSYEKL. The CDR3 has 15 amino acids. The CDR3 sequence is CASSRSTGVNTEAFF. The CDR3 DNA reads as TGCGCCAGCAGCCGTTCGACAGGGGTGAACACTGAAGCTTTCTTT.

DNA of the CDR3: TGTGCCAGCAGCCCCACTAGCGGGGGCCGCGTTAGCACAGATACGCAGTATTTT. It encodes CASSPTSGGRVSTDTQYF. The chain joins TRBV7-2 to TRBJ2-3; 11 positions match TRBD2. Germline lookup yields CDR1 SGHTA and CDR2 FQGNSA. The CDR3 has 18 amino acids. Trimming took 5 bases from V and 0 from J; bases not matched to a gene: 10. Supplemented by reference TRBV7-2 and TRBJ2-3, the full variable domain reads GAGVSQSPSNKVTEKGKDVELRCDPISGHTALYWYRQSLGQGLEFLIYFQGNSAPDKSGLPSDRFSAERTGGSVSTLTIQRTQQEDSAVYLCASSPTSGGRVSTDTQYFGPGTRLTVL.

This clone was seen a single time. This sequence joins TRBV30 and TRBJ1-1; D unresolved. The V gene's germline CDR1 is GTSNPN and CDR2 SVGIG (reference sequence). Trimming stripped 1 base from V and 5 bases from J, with 11 bases between. The CDR3 contains 13 residues. This CDR3 is CAWSGTAGTEAFF. Written as DNA, the CDR3 is TGTGCCTGGAGTGGGACGGCGGGGACTGAAGCTTTCTTT.

This chain joins TRBV7-2 and TRBJ2-1; D perhaps matches TRBD1 (5 bases). There are 12 residues in the CDR3. Germline loops: CDR1 SGHTA, CDR2 FQGNSA. V was clipped by 5 bases and J by 8 bases, with 10 bases between them. CDR3 residues: CASSPFRDEQFF. The CDR3 bases are TGTGCCAGCAGCCCCTTCAGGGATGAGCAGTTCTTC.

This clone was seen a handful of times. J is TRBJ1-6 and V is TRBV2; D is unresolved. Germline V gene sequence: CDR1 SNHLY, CDR2 FYNNEI. The CDR3 has 12 amino acids. V gave up 7 bases and J gave up 13 bases, with 14 bases separating them. Written as DNA, the CDR3 is TGTGCCAGCACCCCGAGGAACGATCCCCTCCACTTT. Its protein product is CASTPRNDPLHF.

This chain links TRBV28 with TRBJ1-2; D is uncertain. The CDR3 contains 15 residues. V was shortened by 2 bases and J by 6 bases, with 16 bases between the two germline ends. CDR1 MDHEN and CDR2 SYDVKM come from the germline V gene. CDR3 bases: TGTGCCAGCAGTTTAGGCGGCGCTCAGTTCCATGGCTACACCTTC. Its translation is CASSLGGAQFHGYTF.

The J gene is TRBJ1-2, the V gene TRBV30; D not resolved. Germline loops: CDR1 GTSNPN, CDR2 SVGIG (reference sequence). V lost 1 base and J lost 1, with 4 bases in between. The CDR3 consists of 12 residues. CDR3 nucleotides: TGTGCCTGGAGTGGTATTAACTATGGCTACACCTTC. It is translated as CAWSGINYGYTF.

This clone was seen only a few times. The rearrangement joins TRBV20-1 to TRBJ1-1; TRBD1 agrees at 7 bases. The V gene's germline CDR1 is DFQATT and CDR2 SNEGSKA (reference sequence). This CDR3 contains 10 residues. The CDR3 DNA is TGCAGGCGTCAGGGGGCTGAAGCTTTCTTT. The encoded protein is CRRQGAEAFF.

The chain carries TRBV11-2 and TRBJ2-7; D remains ambiguous. The CDR3 covers 14 residues. The germline V gene encodes CDR1 SGHAT and CDR2 FQNNGV. Trimming shortened V by 1 base and J by 0 bases, and 7 bases separated the two germline ends. The CDR3 nucleotides read TGTGCCAGCAGCTTAGGCAGATTCTCCTACGAGCAGTACTTC. It translates to CASSLGRFSYEQYF.

This clone was counted only a few times. This sequence joins TRBV4-1 and TRBJ2-7; 7 bases are shared with TRBD1. The germline CDR1 and CDR2 sequences are MGHRA and YSYEKL. V lost 3 bases and J lost 2; bases outside the gene matches: 10. The length of the CDR3 is 16 residues. The CDR3 DNA sequence: TGCGCCAGCAGCCATGCCCCGGGACAGAGGGCCTACGAGCAGTACTTC. It encodes CASSHAPGQRAYEQYF.

CDR3 protein: CASSNQGTKNTEAFF. CDR3 bases: TGCGCCAGCAGCAACCAGGGGACAAAGAACACTGAAGCTTTCTTT. This sequence joins TRBV5-1 and TRBJ1-1; a weak D match, TRBD1 (6 bases). The CDR3 is 15 residues long. The V gene lost 4 bases and the J gene lost 1 base, with 14 bases spanning the gap. Germline CDR1 and CDR2: SGHRS and YFSETQ.

The genes are TRBV7-8 and TRBJ2-7; 10 bases are a match to TRBD1. The CDR3 contains 17 residues. Germline V CDR1 and CDR2: SGHVS, FQNEAQ. Trimming took 2 bases from V and 2 from J; bases not matched to a gene: 9. In DNA, the CDR3 is TGTGCCAGCAGCTTAACGACTTCCGGGACAGGGGCCTACGAGCAGTACTTC. It codes for CASSLTTSGTGAYEQYF.